The present T cell receptor (beta chain) was sequenced within a study of blood T cell repertoires in COVID-19. As for the study in general: Samples of COVID-19 (acute and convalescent) were obtained from the United States, Italy and Spain. Sources were T cells, B-cell-depleted T cells, or PBMCs; the material itself was cDNA or gDNA.

This CDR3 contains 13 residues. CDR1 GTSNPN and CDR2 SVGIG come from the germline V gene (reference sequence). V was trimmed by 1 base and J by 2 bases, leaving 9 bases between them. As originally analysed: For nucleated cells, counts were estimated from reference gene primer amplification. Method: immunoSEQ multiplex PCR; TCRdb's copy keeps in-frame clones and lacks some. The D gene and trimming were derived from the DNA, and the V and J assignments and clone size from that table. The sample has over 100,000 clones, around 81% seen once. The specimen sequenced was peripheral blood. The genes are TRBV30 and TRBJ2-7; the D is unclear. The clonotype was recovered from a woman aged 55-70 years with active or convalescent COVID-19. The CDR3 sequence is CAWSGQRPYEQYF. The CDR3 region has the DNA TGTGCCTGGAGTGGACAAAGGCCCTACGAGCAGTACTTC.